Following are 26 T cell receptor beta chains from one sample sequenced in a study of blood T cell repertoires in COVID-19. Sequenced by immunoSEQ multiplex PCR; TCRdb stores in-frame clones only, minus some. The sample yields about 440,000 clones, nearly 90% seen once. Specimen: PBMCs or T cells enriched from blood (not recorded which). The receptor set was obtained from a woman younger than 35 with acute COVID-19.

About this clone itself: The same CDR3 is also encoded by other DNA sequences in this sample. This rearrangement joins TRBV7-2 to TRBJ2-7, with TRBD1 matching over 8 bases. CDR3 length equals 14 residues. V shed 5 bases, J shed 0 bases, and the junction held 3 bases outside the gene matches. CDR1 is SGHTA, CDR2 FQGNSA, per germline. The CDR3 is CASSRDRSSYEQYF. The CDR3 nucleotides read TGTGCCAGCAGCCGGGACAGGAGCTCCTACGAGCAGTACTTC. Combining the CDR3 with reference TRBV7-2 and TRBJ2-7 gives the whole variable domain GAGVSQSPSNKVTEKGKDVELRCDPISGHTALYWYRQSLGQGLEFLIYFQGNSAPDKSGLPSDRFSAERTGGSVSTLTIQRTQQEDSAVYLCASSRDRSSYEQYFGPGTRLTVT.

The chain recombines TRBV24-1 with TRBJ2-1; 8 bases agree with TRBD1. This CDR3 is 13 amino acids long. Germline-derived CDR1 and CDR2 are KGHDR and SFDVKD. The V and J ends lost 5 bases and 10 bases, in that order; junction bases with no gene match: 6. The CDR3, as DNA: TGTGCCACCAGTGCGGTTGACAGGGGAGAGCAGTTCTTC. Amino acid sequence: CATSAVDRGEQFF.

The table lists this clone with a count of one. The V and J genes are TRBV3-1 (or the pseudogene TRBV3-2) and TRBJ2-7; D unresolved. The germline V and J ends were trimmed by 0 bases and 3 bases, with 6 bases remaining between them. This CDR3 has 13 amino acids. The V gene's germline CDR1 is LGHDT and CDR2 YNNKEL (reference sequence). CDR3 DNA: TGTGCCAGCAGCCAAGATTTAGACTACGAGCAGTACTTC. Its protein is CASSQDLDYEQYF.

The V call is TRBV7-8, the J call TRBJ1-3; D might be TRBD1 (5 bases). Per the germline V gene, CDR1 is SGHVS and CDR2 is FQNEAQ. V lost 5 bases and J lost 0, with 11 bases in between. CDR3 length: 15 amino acids. CDR3 loop: CASSLQASSGNTIYF. CDR3 DNA sequence: TGTGCCAGCAGCCTACAGGCTAGCTCTGGAAACACCATATATTTT. Drawing the rest from reference TRBV7-8 and TRBJ1-3, the complete variable domain is GAGVSQSPRYKVAKRGQDVALRCDPISGHVSLFWYQQALGQGPEFLTYFQNEAQLDKSGLPSDRFFAERPEGSVSTLKIQRTQQEDSAVYLCASSLQASSGNTIYFGEGSWLTVV.

This clone was recorded only once. This chain joins TRBV29-1 and TRBJ2-1; the match to TRBD2 covers 14 bases. V gave up 8 bases and J gave up 9 bases; unmatched junction bases: 3. Germline V lookup: CDR1 SQVTM, CDR2 ANQGSEA. CDR3 length: 12 amino acids. CDR3: CSTGLAGAEQFF. The CDR3 DNA reads TGCAGCACGGGACTAGCGGGAGCTGAGCAGTTCTTC.

DNA of the CDR3: TGTGCCAGCAGTCGGACAGGTCCTGGCGAGCAGTACTTC. It specifies CASSRTGPGEQYF. The genes are TRBV16 and TRBJ2-7, with TRBD1 matching over 7 bases. Germline V gene sequence: CDR1 KGHSY, CDR2 FQNENV. Unmatched junction bases numbered 8, after V lost 6 bases and J lost 6 bases. CDR3 length equals 13 residues.

The V call is TRBV10-1, the J call TRBJ2-5; D may be TRBD2 (6 bases). The CDR3 has 15 amino acids. Trimming stripped 0 bases from V and 4 bases from J, with 12 bases between. The germline gives CDR1 WNHNN, CDR2 SYGVQD (reference sequence). The chain's CDR3 is CASSESPGAGETQYF. DNA for the CDR3: TGCGCCAGCAGTGAGTCTCCGGGAGCGGGAGAGACCCAGTACTTC.

V and J are TRBV6-1 and TRBJ1-5; no firm D call. Germline values: CDR1 MNHNS, CDR2 SASEGT. The CDR3 loop spans 13 amino acids. V was clipped by 1 base and J by 5 bases, with 6 bases between them. The CDR3 loop reads CASSEGHDQPQHF. The DNA of the CDR3 is TGTGCCAGCAGTGAAGGGCATGATCAGCCCCAGCATTTT.

The V call is TRBV19, the J call TRBJ2-2, with D unclear. The V gene lost 3 bases and the J gene lost 5 bases, with 13 bases spanning the gap. This CDR3 is built from 15 residues. The germline CDR1 and CDR2 sequences are LNHDA and SQIVND (reference sequence). In DNA, the CDR3 is TGTGCCAGTAGTATCCCAGGCCTTAGGACCGGGGAGCTGTTTTTT. Translation: CASSIPGLRTGELFF.

The V gene is TRBV9, the J gene TRBJ1-6, with TRBD1 matching 10 bases. Germline-derived CDR1 and CDR2 are SGDLS and YYNGEE. The CDR3 is 14 amino acids. V shed 6 bases and J 7 bases; nucleotides not matched to a gene: 4. The CDR3 nucleotides are TGTGCCAGCAACCGACAGGGGGCCAATTCACCCCTCCACTTT. Protein product: CASNRQGANSPLHF.

This rearrangement joins TRBV2 to TRBJ2-4; the match to TRBD2 covers 7 bases. Germline lookup yields CDR1 SNHLY and CDR2 FYNNEI. This CDR3 is 14 amino acids long. V gave up 3 bases and J gave up 1 base; unmatched junction bases: 0. The CDR3 region has the DNA TGTGCCAGCAGTGAGACTAGCGCCAAAAACATTCAGTACTTC. Its protein is CASSETSAKNIQYF.

About this clone: This same CDR3 is encoded by further DNA sequences in the sample. This chain uses TRBV6-5 with TRBJ1-2; no clear D. CDR3 length: 14 amino acids. V was shortened by 3 bases and J by 2 bases, with 10 bases between the two germline ends. The germline gives CDR1 MNHEY, CDR2 SVGAGI. CDR3 nucleotides: TGTGCCAGCAGTTATTCTCGGGGAAACTATGGCTACACCTTC. Protein sequence: CASSYSRGNYGYTF.

The gene calls are TRBV2 and TRBJ1-6; 8 nucleotides match TRBD1. The trim removed 0 bases at V and 9 bases at J, leaving 4 bases unmatched. Per the germline V gene, CDR1 is SNHLY and CDR2 is FYNNEI. The CDR3 runs to 15 residues. DNA for the CDR3: TGTGCCAGCAGTGAAGCTGGACAGGGAATTTCACCCCTCCACTTT. Translation gives CASSEAGQGISPLHF.

This clone was seen a few times. The chain has TRBV3-1 (or the pseudogene TRBV3-2) and TRBJ1-2; 10 bases are shared with TRBD1. Germline V gene data show CDR1 as LGHDT and CDR2 as YNNKEL (reference sequence). This CDR3 is built from 14 residues. V shed 7 bases, J shed 4 bases, and the junction held 6 bases outside the gene matches. CDR3 sequence reads: CASNLRDRGYGYTF. The CDR3 DNA reads TGTGCCAGCAATCTCCGGGACAGGGGCTATGGCTACACCTTC.

The CDR3 reads CASSTQTGSYEQYF. The DNA for the CDR3 is TGTGCCAGCAGCACCCAGACAGGGTCCTACGAGCAGTACTTC. The J gene is TRBJ2-7, the V gene TRBV11-2, with 7 bases matching TRBD1. With V trimmed by 5 bases and J by 1 base, 5 bases remained unmatched. Germline CDR1 and CDR2: SGHAT and FQNNGV. This CDR3 region has 14 residues.

This sequence joins TRBV5-4 and TRBJ2-6; D might be TRBD2 (6 bases). From germline, CDR1 is SGHNT and CDR2 YYREEE (reference sequence). The CDR3 spans 19 residues. Trimming shortened V by 1 base and J by 2 bases, and 19 bases separated the two germline ends. DNA for the CDR3: TGTGCCAGCAGCTTGCTGTCTTTTGCGGGGAATACTGGGGCCAACGTCCTGACTTTC. Translated, it gives CASSLLSFAGNTGANVLTF.

This chain links TRBV5-1 with TRBJ2-6; D unclear. Trimming removed 0 bases from V and 0 bases from J, with 7 bases in between. This CDR3 has 16 residues. Germline CDR1 reads SGHRS; CDR2 reads YFSETQ. The CDR3 DNA follows: TGCGCCAGCAGCTTGGGACAAGCCTCTGGGGCCAACGTCCTGACTTTC. Translated: CASSLGQASGANVLTF.

This clone was picked up a small number of times. The V and J genes are TRBV20-1 and TRBJ1-2; D ambiguous. Trimming pared 6 bases from V and 0 bases from J, leaving 5 bases between. The CDR3 sequence is 11 residues long. The germline gives CDR1 DFQATT, CDR2 SNEGSKA (reference sequence). The CDR3 region has the DNA TGCAGTGCGCTAGCTAACTATGGCTACACCTTC. It codes for CSALANYGYTF.

This rearrangement joins TRBV29-1 to TRBJ2-2; D is possibly TRBD1 (6 bases). V lost 6 bases and J 5 bases, leaving 16 bases between the germline ends. The CDR3 extends over 14 amino acids. CDR1 is SQVTM and CDR2 is ANQGSEA in the germline V gene. This CDR3 is CSVLTGVVTGELFF. CDR3 DNA: TGCAGCGTCCTGACAGGCGTCGTTACCGGGGAGCTGTTTTTT.

V and J are TRBV5-5 and TRBJ2-4; 8 bases match TRBD2. The CDR3 spans 14 residues. With 4 bases clipped from V and 6 bases from J, the junction kept 6 bases outside the gene matches. The germline V gene has CDR1 SGHKS and CDR2 YYEKEE (reference sequence). The DNA for the CDR3 is TGTGCCAGCAGCCTTGGGACTAGTATAAACATTCAGTACTTC. Its protein product is CASSLGTSINIQYF.

The chain has TRBV28 and TRBJ2-1, with 8 nucleotides matching TRBD1. The CDR3 is made up of 14 amino acids. CDR1 and CDR2 from the germline V gene are MDHEN and SYDVKM. Unmatched junction bases numbered 3, after V lost 8 bases and J lost 0 bases. CDR3 DNA: TGTGCCAGCGCTGACAGGGGCTCCTACAATGAGCAGTTCTTC. Encoded protein: CASADRGSYNEQFF.

V gene TRBV6-5 combines with J gene TRBJ1-2; D is ambiguous. Germline assignment: CDR1 MNHEY and CDR2 SVGAGI. Trimming cost V 8 bases and J 1 base, with 5 bases left between them. This CDR3 is built from 11 residues. The CDR3 DNA is TGTGCCAGCGGCGGTAACTATGGCTACACCTTC. This codes for CASGGNYGYTF.

This clone was seen only once. This chain connects TRBV2 to TRBJ2-7; TRBD1 aligns across 8 bases. The V segment lost 3 bases and the J segment 8 bases; nucleotides outside the gene matches: 3. The CDR3 extends over 12 amino acids. The V gene's germline CDR1 is SNHLY and CDR2 FYNNEI. CDR3 sequence reads: CASSEDRVQQYF. In DNA, the CDR3 is TGTGCCAGCAGTGAGGACAGGGTGCAGCAGTACTTC.

V usage is TRBV28 and J usage is TRBJ2-1, with 9 bases matching TRBD2. This CDR3 comprises 13 residues. CDR1 and CDR2 (germline): MDHEN, SYDVKM. As DNA, the CDR3 is TGTGCGACCGGGACTAGCAACTACAATGAGCAGTTCTTC. Its translation is CATGTSNYNEQFF. The full variable domain, rest sourced from reference TRBV28 and TRBJ2-1, is DVKVTQSSRYLVKRTGEKVFLECVQDMDHENMFWYRQDPGLGLRLIYFSYDVKMKEKGDIPEGYSVSREKKERFSLILESASTNQTSMYLCATGTSNYNEQFFGPGTRLTVL.

This clone was observed a few times. The gene calls are TRBV9 and TRBJ2-7; D unclear. Trimming left V 0 bases short and J 2 bases short, with 9 bases between. Per germline, CDR1 SGDLS and CDR2 YYNGEE. The CDR3 covers 14 residues. The CDR3 loop reads CASSVEPRTYEQYF. In nucleotides, the CDR3 is TGTGCCAGCAGCGTAGAGCCCAGGACCTACGAGCAGTACTTC.

The genes are TRBV7-2 and TRBJ1-5, with 7 bases that match TRBD1. Germline V gene sequence: CDR1 SGHTA, CDR2 FQGNSA. V lost 4 bases to trimming and J lost 5 bases; unmatched junction nucleotides: 5. The CDR3 is 14 residues long. Here the CDR3 DNA reads TGTGCCAGCAGCTCGAGGACAGGAGATCAGCCCCAGCATTTT. This codes for CASSSRTGDQPQHF.